The 12 T cell receptor beta chains presented below share a single source sample, sequenced in a study of long-term antiretroviral therapy in people with HIV. Sequencing relied on immunoSEQ assay v3.0, run at survey level. Method: immunoSEQ multiplex PCR; TCRdb's copy keeps in-frame clones and lacks some. This sample has around 26,000 clones, with approximately 80% found just once. Specimen: unsorted PBMCs, collected about 4.1 years after starting antiretroviral therapy. These receptor sequences come from a man aged 30 to 39 with HIV.

The J gene is TRBJ1-2, the V gene TRBV30; no clear D gene. The germline V gene encodes CDR1 GTSNPN and CDR2 SVGIG (reference sequence). There are 12 residues in the CDR3. V lost 3 bases, J lost 7 bases, and 12 bases lay in between. Here the CDR3 reads CAWRLGFRGYTF. DNA for the CDR3: TGTGCCTGGAGACTTGGATTTCGTGGCTACACCTTC.

This chain links TRBV5-1 with TRBJ2-1; no clear D. The CDR3 spans 15 residues. V was pared by 4 bases and J by 3 bases, with 14 bases between. Germline V lookup: CDR1 SGHRS, CDR2 YFSETQ. CDR3 amino acids: CASSPQVGDYNEQFF. The CDR3 DNA is TGCGCCAGCAGCCCCCAGGTAGGAGACTACAATGAGCAGTTCTTC.

This clone occurred once. V and J are TRBV4-3 and TRBJ1-4; TRBD1 matches 9 bases. CDR3 length: 20 residues. The V gene end was trimmed by 5 bases and the J gene end by 4 bases; junction bases not matched to a gene: 20. The germline gives CDR1 LGHNA, CDR2 YSLEER. CDR3 bases: TGCGCCAGCAGCAAACTTATGGCGGAAACAGGGGGCGCGGATAATGAAAAACTGTTTTTT. Its protein product is CASSKLMAETGGADNEKLFF.

The CDR3 sequence is CASSPLAAGDSTEAFF. For the CDR3, the DNA is TGCGCCAGCAGCCCCCTTGCGGCAGGGGACAGCACTGAAGCTTTCTTT. The chain carries TRBV5-1 and TRBJ1-1, with 7 bases lining up with TRBD1. Germline V gene sequence: CDR1 SGHRS, CDR2 YFSETQ. J was trimmed by 4 bases and V by 4 bases; bases with no gene match: 13. CDR3 length: 16 residues.

The CDR3 reads CASSFGYSGYTF. CDR3 bases: TGTGCCAGCAGCTTTGGGTATTCTGGCTACACCTTC. J is TRBJ1-2 and V is TRBV13, with D unresolved. Looked up from germline, CDR1 is PRHDT and CDR2 is FYEKMQ (reference sequence). The ends were cut back, 3 bases at V and 7 bases at J, with 9 bases in the middle. The CDR3 loop spans 12 amino acids.

The chain joins TRBV7-3 to TRBJ2-1; 8 bases are shared with TRBD2. With 3 bases clipped from V and 6 bases from J, the junction kept 1 base outside the gene matches. Germline V lookup: CDR1 SGHTA, CDR2 FQGTGA. The CDR3 extends over 13 amino acids. The CDR3 DNA is TGTGCCAGCAGCTTCGGGGGGGCCAATGAGCAGTTCTTC. Translated: CASSFGGANEQFF.

The rearrangement links TRBV25-1 to TRBJ1-2, with D unclear. The CDR3 sequence is 13 residues long. Per germline, CDR1 MGHDK and CDR2 SYGVNS. Trimming shortened V by 0 bases and J by 5 bases, and 7 bases separated the two germline ends. As DNA, the CDR3 is TGTGCCAGCAGTGAATATGATCGATATGGCTACACCTTC. It specifies CASSEYDRYGYTF.

The chain carries TRBV28 and TRBJ1-5; D unclear. Germline loops: CDR1 MDHEN, CDR2 SYDVKM. The CDR3 loop spans 14 amino acids. V was trimmed by 2 bases and J by 6 bases, leaving 11 bases between them. For the CDR3, the DNA is TGTGCCAGCAGTTTACCATTTGTGGGTCAGCCCCAGCATTTT. As protein: CASSLPFVGQPQHF.

The chain uses TRBV2 and TRBJ2-7; the match to TRBD2 covers 11 bases. This CDR3 has 14 residues. Germline values: CDR1 SNHLY, CDR2 FYNNEI. V trimming: 6 bases; J trimming: 6 bases; junction bases outside the gene matches: 7. CDR3 loop: CASRLLAGVGEQYF. The CDR3 nucleotides are TGTGCCAGCAGGCTACTAGCGGGAGTCGGCGAGCAGTACTTC. Based on the CDR3 plus reference TRBV2 and TRBJ2-7, the full variable domain is EPEVTQTPSHQVTQMGQEVILRCVPISNHLYFYWYRQILGQKVEFLVSFYNNEISEKSEIFDDQFSVERPDGSNFTLKIRSTKLEDSAMYFCASRLLAGVGEQYFGPGTRLTVT.

The chain has TRBV28 and TRBJ2-7, with 7 bases that match TRBD2. This CDR3 contains 15 residues. Germline-derived CDR1 and CDR2 are MDHEN and SYDVKM. The J segment lost 0 bases and the V segment lost 3 bases, leaving 5 bases of the junction unmatched. The CDR3 loop is CASSLGGPPSYEQYF. DNA for the CDR3: TGTGCCAGCAGTTTGGGAGGGCCCCCCTCCTACGAGCAGTACTTC.

The V and J genes are TRBV7-3 and TRBJ1-1, with D possibly TRBD1 on 6 matching bases. This CDR3 has 14 amino acids. The V end lost 5 bases, the J end lost 3 bases, and 13 bases lay between the germline ends. Per germline, CDR1 SGHTA and CDR2 FQGTGA. The CDR3 is CASSPDRSYTEAFF. In DNA form, the CDR3 reads TGTGCCAGCAGCCCAGACAGGTCGTACACTGAAGCTTTCTTT.

This clone has only a few counts. The gene calls are TRBV27 and TRBJ2-5; 12 bases agree with TRBD1. The CDR3 is 14 amino acids. Unmatched junction bases numbered 3, after V lost 6 bases and J lost 4 bases. CDR1 is MNHEY, CDR2 SMNVEV, per germline (reference sequence). The CDR3 DNA reads as TGTGCCAGCAGGGGGACAGGGGGCGCAGAGACCCAGTACTTC. As protein: CASRGTGGAETQYF.